A single sample gave rise to the 26 T cell receptor beta chains below, sequenced in a study of T cell responses to AZD1222 COVID-19 vaccine. Repertoires were generated with immunoSEQ multiplex PCR, while TCRdb's copy carries only in-frame clones and drops some. Among some 120,000 clones, about 86% were seen once, and the ten largest hold approximately 12%. The specimen was peripheral blood, collected on day 0 of AZD1222 vaccination. The receptor source for this set is an adult in good health.

V usage is TRBV9 and J usage is TRBJ2-1; TRBD2 aligns across 8 bases. Germline assignment: CDR1 SGDLS and CDR2 YYNGEE. V dropped 4 bases and J dropped 0; count of bases not matched to a gene: 9. This CDR3 is 17 amino acids long. The CDR3 region has the DNA TGTGCCAGCAGCCCCGGAGGTAGCGGGACCTCCTACAATGAGCAGTTCTTC. This gives the protein CASSPGGSGTSYNEQFF.

This sequence joins TRBV5-4 and TRBJ2-7; TRBD2 matches 8 bases. This CDR3 contains 15 residues. The V gene end was trimmed by 4 bases and the J gene end by 3 bases; junction bases not matched to a gene: 9. The germline V gene encodes CDR1 SGHNT and CDR2 YYREEE (reference sequence). CDR3 residues: CASSPGGPGFYEQYF. CDR3 in DNA: TGTGCCAGCAGCCCGGGGGGGCCGGGTTTCTACGAGCAGTACTTC.

The V call is TRBV10-3, the J call TRBJ1-2, with 9 bases fitting TRBD1. Trimming at V came to 6 bases and at J to 7 bases, leaving 15 bases not matched to a gene. In germline, CDR1 is ENHRY, CDR2 SYGVKD. CDR3 size: 16 residues. CDR3 loop: CAISRDRDKRGGGYTF. The CDR3 nucleotides are TGTGCCATCAGCCGGGACAGGGACAAGAGAGGGGGTGGCTACACCTTC.

This clone was detected a few times. The J gene is TRBJ1-4, the V gene TRBV19; 7 nucleotides line up with TRBD1. CDR1 is LNHDA and CDR2 is SQIVND in the germline V gene (reference sequence). This CDR3 has 14 residues. J was trimmed by 5 bases and V by 5 bases; bases with no gene match: 5. The CDR3 nucleotides are TGTGCCAGTAGTCTACAGGGGCCCAATGAAAAACTGTTTTTT. Its protein product is CASSLQGPNEKLFF.

This clone was picked up a small number of times. J is TRBJ1-5 and V is TRBV6-1; unclear D gene. The germline V and J ends were trimmed by 1 base and 0 bases, with 7 bases remaining between them. The germline V gene encodes CDR1 MNHNS and CDR2 SASEGT. The CDR3 sequence is 15 residues long. The CDR3 DNA reads as TGTGCCAGCAGTGAAGGAGTCGGTAGCAATCAGCCCCAGCATTTT. It specifies CASSEGVGSNQPQHF.

The chain combines TRBV5-4 with TRBJ2-3; D gene ambiguous. V gave up 4 bases and J gave up 0 bases, with 12 bases separating them. The CDR3 is made up of 15 amino acids. Germline CDR1 and CDR2: SGHNT and YYREEE (reference sequence). The CDR3 DNA sequence: TGTGCCAGCAGCCCACGAACACATAGCACAGATACGCAGTATTTT. Translated: CASSPRTHSTDTQYF.

The chain recombines TRBV19 with TRBJ1-6; TRBD1 agrees at 7 bases. The V gene end was trimmed by 3 bases and the J gene end by 10 bases; junction bases not matched to a gene: 9. Per germline, CDR1 LNHDA and CDR2 SQIVND (reference sequence). The CDR3 length is 15 residues. Written as DNA, the CDR3 is TGTGCCAGTAGTATTTCGGCGACAGGGACCTCACCCCTCCACTTT. It codes for CASSISATGTSPLHF.

V usage is TRBV11-3 and J usage is TRBJ1-3, with D unresolved. The CDR3 loop spans 17 amino acids. CDR1 is SGHNT and CDR2 is YENEEA in the germline V gene. Deletions cut 3 bases from V and 0 bases from J, with 15 bases between. CDR3 sequence reads: CASSFREESLSGNTIYF. The CDR3 DNA is TGTGCCAGCAGCTTTCGAGAGGAGTCCCTCTCTGGAAACACCATATATTTT.

The rearrangement joins TRBV19 to TRBJ1-2; D is possibly TRBD1 (5 bases). CDR1 LNHDA and CDR2 SQIVND come from the germline V gene (reference sequence). Trimming took off 9 bases at V and 2 bases at J, with 13 bases between the two ends. The CDR3 covers 13 residues. The CDR3 DNA sequence: TGTGCCAGGGAAGGGGAAAAGAACTATGGCTACACCTTC. Translation: CAREGEKNYGYTF. The variable domain in full, with the rest retrieved from reference TRBV19 and TRBJ1-2, is DGGITQSPKYLFRKEGQNVTLSCEQNLNHDAMYWYRQDPGQGLRLIYYSQIVNDFQKGDIAEGYSVSREKKESFPLTVTSAQKNPTAFYLCAREGEKNYGYTFGSGTRLTVV.

The CDR3 reads CASAFGGGTTEAFF. The CDR3 coding sequence is TGTGCCAGCGCCTTCGGGGGGGGTACCACTGAAGCTTTCTTT. This chain connects TRBV27 to TRBJ1-1; D possibly corresponds to TRBD1 (5 bases). Trimming left V 8 bases short and J 4 bases short, with 17 bases between. Germline CDR1 and CDR2: MNHEY and SMNVEV (reference sequence). CDR3 size: 14 residues.

This chain uses TRBV5-6 with TRBJ1-2; no definite D call. This CDR3 spans 12 amino acids. The V end lost 3 bases, the J end lost 8 bases, and 11 bases lay between the germline ends. Germline V gene lookup returns CDR1 SGHDT and CDR2 YYEEEE. The CDR3 region is CASSSTPGGYTF. The DNA of the CDR3 is TGTGCCAGCAGCTCCACCCCGGGAGGCTACACCTTC.

CDR3 sequence: CASSESLFGAYEQYF. The CDR3 nucleotides are TGCGCCAGCAGTGAGTCATTATTCGGGGCCTACGAGCAGTACTTC. The chain has TRBV10-2 and TRBJ2-7; TRBD2 might be the D (5 bases). Germline V gene data show CDR1 as WSHSY and CDR2 as SAAADI. CDR3 length: 15 amino acids. V lost 0 bases to trimming and J lost 2 bases, with 11 bases between them.

The rearrangement links TRBV6-2 or TRBV6-3 to TRBJ1-5; D ambiguous. CDR1 is MNHEY, CDR2 SVGEGT, per germline. CDR3 size: 13 residues. V was cut by 2 bases and J by 1 base, with 3 bases left in between. In DNA form, the CDR3 reads TGTGCCAGCAGTTACCACAGCAATCAGCCCCAGCATTTT. Amino acid sequence: CASSYHSNQPQHF.

The rearrangement uses TRBV11-2 and TRBJ2-7, with D possibly matching TRBD1 (6 bases). The V and J ends lost 1 base and 4 bases respectively, with 14 bases between them. CDR1 SGHAT and CDR2 FQNNGV come from the germline V gene. This CDR3 is built from 15 residues. The CDR3 region is CASSLGAQGGYEQYF. The CDR3 bases are TGTGCCAGCAGCTTAGGAGCACAGGGTGGTTACGAGCAGTACTTC.

CDR3 in amino acids: CASSLKGSDTQYF. The CDR3 nucleotides are TGTGCCAGCAGTTTAAAGGGGTCGGATACGCAGTATTTT. The V call is TRBV28, the J call TRBJ2-3, with D possibly TRBD1 on 5 matching bases. The V gene lost 2 bases and the J gene lost 6 bases, with 9 bases spanning the gap. Germline V gene data show CDR1 as MDHEN and CDR2 as SYDVKM. This CDR3 comprises 13 residues. Looking up the rest from reference TRBV28 and TRBJ2-3 gives the full variable domain: DVKVTQSSRYLVKRTGEKVFLECVQDMDHENMFWYRQDPGLGLRLIYFSYDVKMKEKGDIPEGYSVSREKKERFSLILESASTNQTSMYLCASSLKGSDTQYFGPGTRLTVL.

V is TRBV6-4 and J is TRBJ2-3; TRBD2 matches 12 bases. The germline V gene has CDR1 MRHNA and CDR2 SNTAGT. The CDR3 is 15 amino acids. Trimming took 4 bases from V and 2 from J; bases not matched to a gene: 1. In DNA, the CDR3 is TGTGCCAGCAGTGGGACTAGCGGGGACACAGATACGCAGTATTTT. Translating gives CASSGTSGDTDTQYF.

The V and J genes are TRBV29-1 and TRBJ2-3; 9 bases map to TRBD2. The germline gives CDR1 SQVTM, CDR2 ANQGSEA. This CDR3 comprises 13 residues. V dropped 6 bases and J dropped 5; count of bases not matched to a gene: 6. In DNA, the CDR3 is TGCAGCGTGTACAGTAGCGGGAGAGATACGCAGTATTTT. Protein product: CSVYSSGRDTQYF.

CDR3 DNA sequence: TGCGCCAGCAGTTTTACAGGGAACTATGGCTACACCTTC. This codes for CASSFTGNYGYTF. The chain employs TRBV5-1 and TRBJ1-2; maybe TRBD1 (6 bases). The length of the CDR3 is 13 residues. Germline CDR1 and CDR2: SGHRS and YFSETQ. Trimming shortened V by 5 bases and J by 2 bases, and 10 bases separated the two germline ends.

The DNA for the CDR3 is TGTGCCAGCAGTCTCACAGGGGGCGCCCTGGAGACCCAGTACTTC. Amino acid sequence: CASSLTGGALETQYF. The chain joins TRBV6-5 to TRBJ2-5; 9 bases map to TRBD1. Germline CDR1 and CDR2: MNHEY and SVGAGI. With 5 bases clipped from V and 5 bases from J, the junction kept 9 bases outside the gene matches. This CDR3 region has 15 residues.

The gene calls are TRBV6-5 and TRBJ1-1; D unresolved. This CDR3 contains 13 residues. Germline V gene lookup returns CDR1 MNHEY and CDR2 SVGAGI. V was pared by 6 bases and J by 0 bases, with 8 bases between. CDR3 residues: CASRLQLNTEAFF. DNA for the CDR3: TGTGCCAGCAGGTTACAATTGAACACTGAAGCTTTCTTT.

V gene TRBV2 combines with J gene TRBJ1-3; D gene uncertain. The V end was cut by 6 bases, the J end by 1 base, with 13 bases between. Germline CDR1 SNHLY, CDR2 FYNNEI. This CDR3 region has 15 residues. The CDR3 sequence: CASRAGGSSGNTIYF. The DNA for the CDR3 is TGTGCCAGCAGGGCAGGCGGATCTTCTGGAAACACCATATATTTT.

This clone was detected only once. The chain is built from TRBV9 and TRBJ1-2, with D possibly matching TRBD1 (5 bases). The V and J ends lost 4 bases and 4 bases respectively, with 17 bases between them. This CDR3 contains 15 residues. Germline CDR1 SGDLS, CDR2 YYNGEE. CDR3 protein: CASSFSGTEGYGYTF. CDR3 sequence (DNA): TGTGCCAGCAGCTTTTCCGGGACCGAGGGCTATGGCTACACCTTC.

Of note for this clone: The junction departs from the called germline gene at one end, perhaps through a read error. The V and J genes are TRBV5-4 and TRBJ1-1, with 8 bases fitting TRBD1. This CDR3 region has 13 residues. Germline CDR1 and CDR2: SGHNT and YYREEE (reference sequence). The CDR3 sequence: CASSVKNGQGFTF. In nucleotides, the CDR3 is TGTGCCAGCAGCGTGAAAAACGGACAGGGATTCACATTT.

The V call is TRBV11-1, the J call TRBJ2-1; D unresolved. V dropped 2 bases and J dropped 5 bases, with 13 bases sitting between them. Germline values: CDR1 SGHAT, CDR2 FQDESV (reference sequence). The CDR3 sequence is 15 residues long. CDR3 in DNA: TGTGCCAGCAGCTTATTCTCGGTCAATAACAATGAGCAGTTCTTC. As protein: CASSLFSVNNNEQFF. Drawing the rest from reference TRBV11-1 and TRBJ2-1, the complete variable domain is EAEVAQSPRYKITEKSQAVAFWCDPISGHATLYWYRQILGQGPELLVQFQDESVVDDSQLPKDRFSAERLKGVDSTLKIQPAELGDSAMYLCASSLFSVNNNEQFFGPGTRLTVL.

J is TRBJ1-2 and V is TRBV5-4, with TRBD1 as a possible D gene (5 bases). Germline V CDR1 and CDR2: SGHNT, YYREEE (reference sequence). The V and J ends lost 4 bases and 4 bases respectively, with 8 bases between them. CDR3 length equals 12 residues. In DNA form, the CDR3 reads TGTGCCAGCAGCGGGGGACTCTATGGCTACACCTTC. This codes for CASSGGLYGYTF.

V is TRBV7-2 and J is TRBJ1-5; D may be TRBD1 (5 bases). This CDR3 has 17 residues. V lost 2 bases, J lost 1 base, and 15 bases lay in between. Germline V gene lookup returns CDR1 SGHTA and CDR2 FQGNSA. The CDR3 DNA sequence: TGTGCCAGCAGCTTAACAGGATGGGGTTCCAGCAATCAGCCCCAGCATTTT. It yields the protein CASSLTGWGSSNQPQHF.